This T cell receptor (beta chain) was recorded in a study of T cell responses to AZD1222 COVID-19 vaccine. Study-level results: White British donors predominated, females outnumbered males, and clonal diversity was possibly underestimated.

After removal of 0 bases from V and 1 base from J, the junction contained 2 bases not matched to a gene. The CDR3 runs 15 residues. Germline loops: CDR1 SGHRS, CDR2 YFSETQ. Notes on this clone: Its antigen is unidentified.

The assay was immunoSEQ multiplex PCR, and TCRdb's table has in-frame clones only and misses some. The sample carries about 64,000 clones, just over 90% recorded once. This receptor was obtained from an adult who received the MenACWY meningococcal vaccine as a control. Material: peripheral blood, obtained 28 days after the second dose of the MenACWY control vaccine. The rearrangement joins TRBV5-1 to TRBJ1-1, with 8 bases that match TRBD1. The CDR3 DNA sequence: TGCGCCAGCAGCTTGGACGGGACAGGGAACACTGAAGCTTTCTTT. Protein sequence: CASSLDGTGNTEAFF. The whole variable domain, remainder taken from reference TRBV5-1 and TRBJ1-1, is KAGVTQTPRYLIKTRGQQVTLSCSPISGHRSVSWYQQTPGQGLQFLFEYFSETQRNKGNFPGRFSGRQFSNSRSEMNVSTLELGDSALYLCASSLDGTGNTEAFFGQGTRLTVV.